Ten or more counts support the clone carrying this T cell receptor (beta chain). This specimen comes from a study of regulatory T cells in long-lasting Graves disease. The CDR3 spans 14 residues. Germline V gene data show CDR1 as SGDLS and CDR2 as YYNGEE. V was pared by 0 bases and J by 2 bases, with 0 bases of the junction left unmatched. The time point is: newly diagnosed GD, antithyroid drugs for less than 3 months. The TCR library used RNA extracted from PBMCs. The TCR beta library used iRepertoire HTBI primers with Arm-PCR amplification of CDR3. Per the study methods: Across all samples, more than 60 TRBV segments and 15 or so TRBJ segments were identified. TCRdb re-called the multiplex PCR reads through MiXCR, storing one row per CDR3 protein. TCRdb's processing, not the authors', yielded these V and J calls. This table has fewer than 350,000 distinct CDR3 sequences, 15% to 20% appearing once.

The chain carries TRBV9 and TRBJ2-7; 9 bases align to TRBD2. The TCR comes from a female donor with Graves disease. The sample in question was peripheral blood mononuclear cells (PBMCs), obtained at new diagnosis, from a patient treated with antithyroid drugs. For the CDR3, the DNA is TGTGCCAGCAGCGTAGCTAGCGGGACCTACGAGCAGTACTTC. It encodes CASSVASGTYEQYF.